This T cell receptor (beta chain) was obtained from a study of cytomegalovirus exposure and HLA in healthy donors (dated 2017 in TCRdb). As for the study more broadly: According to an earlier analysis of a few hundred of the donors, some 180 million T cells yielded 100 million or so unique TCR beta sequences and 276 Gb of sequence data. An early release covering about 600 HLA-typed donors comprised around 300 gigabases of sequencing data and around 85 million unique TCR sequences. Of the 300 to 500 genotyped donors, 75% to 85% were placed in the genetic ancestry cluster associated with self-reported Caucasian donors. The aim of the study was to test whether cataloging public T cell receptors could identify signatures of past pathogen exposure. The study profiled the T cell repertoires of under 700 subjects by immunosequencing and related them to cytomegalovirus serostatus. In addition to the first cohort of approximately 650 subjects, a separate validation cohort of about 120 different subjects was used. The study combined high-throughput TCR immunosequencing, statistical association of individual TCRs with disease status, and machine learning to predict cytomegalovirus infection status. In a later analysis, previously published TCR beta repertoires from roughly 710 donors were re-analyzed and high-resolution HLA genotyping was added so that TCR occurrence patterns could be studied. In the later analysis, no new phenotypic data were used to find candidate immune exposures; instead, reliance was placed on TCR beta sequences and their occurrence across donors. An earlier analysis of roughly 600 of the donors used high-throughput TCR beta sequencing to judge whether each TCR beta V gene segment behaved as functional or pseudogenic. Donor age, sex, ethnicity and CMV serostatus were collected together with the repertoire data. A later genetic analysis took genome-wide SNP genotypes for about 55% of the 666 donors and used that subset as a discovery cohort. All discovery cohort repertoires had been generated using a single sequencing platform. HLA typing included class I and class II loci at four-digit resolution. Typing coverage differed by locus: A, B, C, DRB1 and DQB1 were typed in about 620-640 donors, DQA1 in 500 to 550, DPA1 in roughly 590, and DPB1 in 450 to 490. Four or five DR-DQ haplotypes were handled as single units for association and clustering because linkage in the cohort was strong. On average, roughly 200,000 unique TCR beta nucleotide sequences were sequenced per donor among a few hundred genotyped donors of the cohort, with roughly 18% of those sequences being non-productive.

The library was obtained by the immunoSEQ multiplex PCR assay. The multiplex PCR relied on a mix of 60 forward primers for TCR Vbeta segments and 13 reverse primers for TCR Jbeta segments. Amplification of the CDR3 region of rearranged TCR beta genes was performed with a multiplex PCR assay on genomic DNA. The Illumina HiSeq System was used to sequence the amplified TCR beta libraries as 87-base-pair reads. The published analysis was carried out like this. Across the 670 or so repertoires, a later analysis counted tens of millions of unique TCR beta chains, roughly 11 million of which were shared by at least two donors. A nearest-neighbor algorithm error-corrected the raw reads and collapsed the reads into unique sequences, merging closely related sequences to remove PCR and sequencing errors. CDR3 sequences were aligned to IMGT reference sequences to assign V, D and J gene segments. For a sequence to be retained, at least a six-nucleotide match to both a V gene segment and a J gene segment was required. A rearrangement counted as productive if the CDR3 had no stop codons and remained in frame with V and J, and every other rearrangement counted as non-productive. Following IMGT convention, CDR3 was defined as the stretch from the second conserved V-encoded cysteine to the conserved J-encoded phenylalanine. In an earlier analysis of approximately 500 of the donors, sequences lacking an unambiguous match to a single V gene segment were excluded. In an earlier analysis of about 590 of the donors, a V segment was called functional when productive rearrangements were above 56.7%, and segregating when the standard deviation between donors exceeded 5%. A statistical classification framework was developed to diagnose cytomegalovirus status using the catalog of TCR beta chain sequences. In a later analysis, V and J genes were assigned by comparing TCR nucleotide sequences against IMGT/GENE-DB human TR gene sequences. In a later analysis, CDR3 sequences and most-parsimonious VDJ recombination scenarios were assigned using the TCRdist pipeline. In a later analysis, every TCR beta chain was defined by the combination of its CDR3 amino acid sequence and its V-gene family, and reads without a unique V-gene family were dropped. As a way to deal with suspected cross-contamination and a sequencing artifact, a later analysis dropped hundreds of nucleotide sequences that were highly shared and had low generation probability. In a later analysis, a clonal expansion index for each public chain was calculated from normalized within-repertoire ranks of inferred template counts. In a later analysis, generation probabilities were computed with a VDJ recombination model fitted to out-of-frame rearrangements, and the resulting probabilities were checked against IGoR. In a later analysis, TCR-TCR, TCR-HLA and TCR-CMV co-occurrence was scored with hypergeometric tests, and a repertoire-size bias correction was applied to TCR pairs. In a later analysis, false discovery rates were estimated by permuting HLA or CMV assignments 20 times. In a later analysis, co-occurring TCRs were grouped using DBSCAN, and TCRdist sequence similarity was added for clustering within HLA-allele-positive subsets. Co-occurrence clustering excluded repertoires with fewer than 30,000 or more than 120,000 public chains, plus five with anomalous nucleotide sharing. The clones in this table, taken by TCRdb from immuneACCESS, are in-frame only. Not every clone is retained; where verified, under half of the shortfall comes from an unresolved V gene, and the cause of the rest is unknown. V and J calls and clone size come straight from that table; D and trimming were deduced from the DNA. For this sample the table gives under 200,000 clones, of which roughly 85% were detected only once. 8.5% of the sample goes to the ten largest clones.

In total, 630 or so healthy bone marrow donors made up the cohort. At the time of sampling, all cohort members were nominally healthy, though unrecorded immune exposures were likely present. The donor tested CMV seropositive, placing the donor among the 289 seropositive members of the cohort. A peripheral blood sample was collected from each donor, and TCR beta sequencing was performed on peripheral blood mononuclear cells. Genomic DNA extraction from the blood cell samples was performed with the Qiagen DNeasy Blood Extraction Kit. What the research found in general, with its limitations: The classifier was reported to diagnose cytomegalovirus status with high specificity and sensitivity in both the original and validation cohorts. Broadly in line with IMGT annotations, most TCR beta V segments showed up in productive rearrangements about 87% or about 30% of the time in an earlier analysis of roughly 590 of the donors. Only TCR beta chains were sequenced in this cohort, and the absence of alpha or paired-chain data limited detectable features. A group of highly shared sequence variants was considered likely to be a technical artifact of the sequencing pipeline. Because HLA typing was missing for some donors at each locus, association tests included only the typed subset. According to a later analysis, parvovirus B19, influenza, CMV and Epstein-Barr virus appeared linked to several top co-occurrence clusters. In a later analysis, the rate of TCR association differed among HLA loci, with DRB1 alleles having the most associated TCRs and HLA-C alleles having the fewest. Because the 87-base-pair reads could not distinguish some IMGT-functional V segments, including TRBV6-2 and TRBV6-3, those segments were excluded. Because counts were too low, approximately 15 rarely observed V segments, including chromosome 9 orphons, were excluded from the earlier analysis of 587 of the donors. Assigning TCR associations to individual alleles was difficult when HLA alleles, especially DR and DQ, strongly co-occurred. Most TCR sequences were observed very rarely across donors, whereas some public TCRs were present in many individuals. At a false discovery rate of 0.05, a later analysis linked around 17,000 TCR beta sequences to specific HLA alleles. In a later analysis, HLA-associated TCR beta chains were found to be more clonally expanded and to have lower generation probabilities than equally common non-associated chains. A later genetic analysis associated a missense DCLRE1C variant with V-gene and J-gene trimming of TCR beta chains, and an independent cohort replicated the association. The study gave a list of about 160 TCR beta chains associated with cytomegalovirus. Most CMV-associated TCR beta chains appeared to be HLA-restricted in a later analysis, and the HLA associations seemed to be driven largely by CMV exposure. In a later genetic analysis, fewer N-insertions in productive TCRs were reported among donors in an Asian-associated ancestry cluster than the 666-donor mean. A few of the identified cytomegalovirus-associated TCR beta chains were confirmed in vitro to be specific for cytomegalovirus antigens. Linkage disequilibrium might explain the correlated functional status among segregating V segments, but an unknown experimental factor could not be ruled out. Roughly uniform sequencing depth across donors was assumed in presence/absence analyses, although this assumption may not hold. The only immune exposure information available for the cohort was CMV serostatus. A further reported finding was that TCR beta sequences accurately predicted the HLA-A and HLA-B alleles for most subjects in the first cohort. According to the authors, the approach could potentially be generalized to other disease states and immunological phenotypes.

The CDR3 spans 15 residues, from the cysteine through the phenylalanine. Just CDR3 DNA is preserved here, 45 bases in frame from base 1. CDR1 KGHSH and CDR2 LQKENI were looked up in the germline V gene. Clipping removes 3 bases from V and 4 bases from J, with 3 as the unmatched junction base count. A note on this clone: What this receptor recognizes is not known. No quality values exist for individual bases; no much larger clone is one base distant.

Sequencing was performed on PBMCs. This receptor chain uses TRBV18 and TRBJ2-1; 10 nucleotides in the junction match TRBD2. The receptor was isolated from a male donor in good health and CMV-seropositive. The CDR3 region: CASSPTLAGYNEQFF. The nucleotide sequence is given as TGTGCCAGCTCACCCACACTAGCGGGATACAATGAGCAGTTCTTC.